Many counts were recorded for the clone carrying this TCR beta chain. The data were obtained in a study of regulatory T cells in long-lasting Graves disease. Noted time point: newly diagnosed GD, antithyroid drugs for less than 3 months. PBMC RNA was the source of the TCR library. Sequencing libraries for TCR beta were prepared with iRepertoire HTBI primers and Arm-PCR of CDR3 regions. TCRdb ran MiXCR on the multiplex PCR reads and lists one entry per CDR3 protein. The table lists about 500,000 distinct CDR3 sequences, about 12% of them singletons. V was clipped by 4 bases and J by 5 bases; unmatched bases: 17. The CDR3 is made up of 18 amino acids. The V gene's germline CDR1 is LGHDT and CDR2 YNNKEL (reference sequence). These data also featured in a second study, about T cells in Graves' hyperthyroidism and ophthalmopathy.

The starting material was peripheral blood mononuclear cells (PBMCs), obtained at new diagnosis, from a patient treated with antithyroid drugs. The gene calls are TRBV3-1 and TRBJ1-2; TRBD1 matches 9 bases. The receptor comes from a woman under 40 with Graves disease. The DNA for the CDR3 is TGTGCCAGCAGCCGGGCCGGGACAGGGAAAAAGATAGGATATGGCTACACCTTC. Its translation: CASSRAGTGKKIGYGYTF.